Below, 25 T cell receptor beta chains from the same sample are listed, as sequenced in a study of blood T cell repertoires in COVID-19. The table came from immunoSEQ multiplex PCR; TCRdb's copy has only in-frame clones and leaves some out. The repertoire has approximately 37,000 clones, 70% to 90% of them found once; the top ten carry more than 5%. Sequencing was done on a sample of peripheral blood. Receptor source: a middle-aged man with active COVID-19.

CDR3 in amino acids: CASSLNPIAGGGSEQFF. The CDR3 DNA follows: TGTGCCAGCAGCTTAAACCCCATAGCGGGAGGGGGGAGTGAGCAGTTCTTC. The chain combines TRBV7-3 with TRBJ2-1; TRBD2 matches at 11 bases. The trim removed 1 base at V and 9 bases at J, leaving 11 bases unmatched. CDR3 length: 17 residues. Germline V gene sequence: CDR1 SGHTA, CDR2 FQGTGA.

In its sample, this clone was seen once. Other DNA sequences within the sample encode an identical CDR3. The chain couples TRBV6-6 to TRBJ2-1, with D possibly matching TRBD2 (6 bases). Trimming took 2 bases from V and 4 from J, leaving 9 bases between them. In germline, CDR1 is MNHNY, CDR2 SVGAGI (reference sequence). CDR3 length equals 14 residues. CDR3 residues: CASSYREEYNEQFF. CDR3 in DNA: TGTGCCAGCAGTTACAGGGAGGAGTACAATGAGCAGTTCTTC.

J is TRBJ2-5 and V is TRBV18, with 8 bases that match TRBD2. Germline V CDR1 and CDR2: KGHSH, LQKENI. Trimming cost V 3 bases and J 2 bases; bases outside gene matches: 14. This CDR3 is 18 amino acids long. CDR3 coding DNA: TGTGCCAGCTCACCTGCAATCGTTCGGGCGGGGGGACAAGAGACCCAGTACTTC. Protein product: CASSPAIVRAGGQETQYF.

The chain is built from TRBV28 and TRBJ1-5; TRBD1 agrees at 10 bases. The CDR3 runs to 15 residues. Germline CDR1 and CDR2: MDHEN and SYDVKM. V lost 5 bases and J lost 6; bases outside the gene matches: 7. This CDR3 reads CASSEPGQGFQPQHF. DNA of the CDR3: TGTGCCAGCAGTGAGCCGGGACAGGGGTTTCAGCCCCAGCATTTT.

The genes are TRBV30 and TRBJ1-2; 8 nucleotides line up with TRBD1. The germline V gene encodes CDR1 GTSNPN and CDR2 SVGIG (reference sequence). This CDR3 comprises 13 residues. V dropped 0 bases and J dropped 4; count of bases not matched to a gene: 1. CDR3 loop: CAWSVGTGYGYTF. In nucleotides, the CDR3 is TGTGCCTGGAGTGTAGGGACAGGCTATGGCTACACCTTC.

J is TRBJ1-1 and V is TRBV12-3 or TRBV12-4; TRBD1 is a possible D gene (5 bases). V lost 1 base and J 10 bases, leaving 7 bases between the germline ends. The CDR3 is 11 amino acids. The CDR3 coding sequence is TGTGCCAGCAGTTTAGTAGGGGTAGCTTTCTTT. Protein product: CASSLVGVAFF.

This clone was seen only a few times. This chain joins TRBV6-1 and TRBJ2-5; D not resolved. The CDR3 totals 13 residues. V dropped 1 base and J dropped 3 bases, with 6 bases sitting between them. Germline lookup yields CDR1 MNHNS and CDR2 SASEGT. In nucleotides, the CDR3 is TGTGCCAGCAGTGAAGACAATGAAGAGACCCAGTACTTC. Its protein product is CASSEDNEETQYF.

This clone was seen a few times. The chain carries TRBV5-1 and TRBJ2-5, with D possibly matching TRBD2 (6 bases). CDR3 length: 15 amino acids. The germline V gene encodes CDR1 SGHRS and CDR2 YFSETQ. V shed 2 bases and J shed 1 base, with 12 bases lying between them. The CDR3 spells CASSFSGTSQETQYF. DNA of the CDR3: TGCGCCAGCAGCTTTTCCGGGACTTCCCAAGAGACCCAGTACTTC. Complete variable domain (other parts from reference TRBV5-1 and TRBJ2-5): KAGVTQTPRYLIKTRGQQVTLSCSPISGHRSVSWYQQTPGQGLQFLFEYFSETQRNKGNFPGRFSGRQFSNSRSEMNVSTLELGDSALYLCASSFSGTSQETQYFGPGTRLLVL.

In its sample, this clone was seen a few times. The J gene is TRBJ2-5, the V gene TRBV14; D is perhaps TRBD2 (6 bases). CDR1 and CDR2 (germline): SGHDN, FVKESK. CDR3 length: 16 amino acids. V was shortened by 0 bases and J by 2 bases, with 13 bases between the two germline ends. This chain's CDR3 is CASSQEFLTSQETQYF. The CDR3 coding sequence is TGTGCCAGCAGCCAAGAGTTTCTGACTAGTCAAGAGACCCAGTACTTC.

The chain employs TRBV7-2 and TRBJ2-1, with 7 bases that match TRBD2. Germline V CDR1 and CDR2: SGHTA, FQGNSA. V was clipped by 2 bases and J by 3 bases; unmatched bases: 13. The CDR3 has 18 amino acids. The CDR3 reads CASSLSGVKLPLYNEQFF. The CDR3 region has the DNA TGTGCCAGCAGCTTAAGCGGGGTAAAACTCCCGCTCTACAATGAGCAGTTCTTC.

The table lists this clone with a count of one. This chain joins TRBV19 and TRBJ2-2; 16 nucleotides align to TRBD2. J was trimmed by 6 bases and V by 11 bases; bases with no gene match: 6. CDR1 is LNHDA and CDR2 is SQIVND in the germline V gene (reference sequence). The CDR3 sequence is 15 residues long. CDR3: CAARGLAGGSGELFF. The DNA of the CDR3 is TGTGCCGCCCGGGGACTAGCGGGAGGGTCCGGGGAGCTGTTTTTT.

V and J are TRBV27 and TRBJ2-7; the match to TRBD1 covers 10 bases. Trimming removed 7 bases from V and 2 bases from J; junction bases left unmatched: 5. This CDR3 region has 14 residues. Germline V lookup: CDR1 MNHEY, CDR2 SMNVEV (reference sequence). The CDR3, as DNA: TGTGCCAGCACCCGGGACAGGGGCGCCTACGAGCAGTACTTC. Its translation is CASTRDRGAYEQYF.

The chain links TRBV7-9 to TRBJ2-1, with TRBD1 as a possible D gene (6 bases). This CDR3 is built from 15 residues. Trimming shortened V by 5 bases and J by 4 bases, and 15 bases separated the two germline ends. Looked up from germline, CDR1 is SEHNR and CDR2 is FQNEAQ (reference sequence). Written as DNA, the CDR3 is TGTGCCAGCAGCCGTTTTGGACAGCCGTACAATGAGCAGTTCTTC. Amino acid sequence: CASSRFGQPYNEQFF.

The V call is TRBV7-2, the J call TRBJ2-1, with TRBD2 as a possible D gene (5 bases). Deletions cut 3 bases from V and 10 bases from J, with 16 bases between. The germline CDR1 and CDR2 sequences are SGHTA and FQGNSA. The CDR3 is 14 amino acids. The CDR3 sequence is CASSFGLTREEQFF. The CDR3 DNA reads TGTGCCAGCAGCTTCGGACTCACTAGGGAGGAGCAGTTCTTC.

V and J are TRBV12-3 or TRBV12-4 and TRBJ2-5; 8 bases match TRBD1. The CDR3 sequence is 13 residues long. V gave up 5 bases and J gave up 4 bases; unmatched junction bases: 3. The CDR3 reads CASSLGQGETQYF. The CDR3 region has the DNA TGTGCCAGCAGTCTAGGACAGGGAGAGACCCAGTACTTC.

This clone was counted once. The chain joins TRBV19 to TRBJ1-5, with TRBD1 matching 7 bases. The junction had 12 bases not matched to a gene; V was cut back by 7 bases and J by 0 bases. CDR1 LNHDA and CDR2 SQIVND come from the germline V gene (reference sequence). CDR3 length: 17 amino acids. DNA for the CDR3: TGTGCCAGTACCGCGAGGAACAGGGGCGATAGCAATCAGCCCCAGCATTTT. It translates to CASTARNRGDSNQPQHF.

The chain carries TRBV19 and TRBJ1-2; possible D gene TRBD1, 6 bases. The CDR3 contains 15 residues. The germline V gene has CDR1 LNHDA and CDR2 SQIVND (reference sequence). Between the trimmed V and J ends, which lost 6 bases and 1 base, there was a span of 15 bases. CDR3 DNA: TGTGCCAGTAGAAAACAGGGACTACTTAACTATGGCTACACCTTC. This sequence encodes CASRKQGLLNYGYTF.

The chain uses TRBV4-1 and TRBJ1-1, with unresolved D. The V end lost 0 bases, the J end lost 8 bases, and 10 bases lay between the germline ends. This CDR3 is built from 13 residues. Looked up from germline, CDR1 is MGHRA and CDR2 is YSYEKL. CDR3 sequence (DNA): TGCGCCAGCAGCCAAGAACTCGCACCGGAAGCTTTCTTT. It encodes CASSQELAPEAFF.

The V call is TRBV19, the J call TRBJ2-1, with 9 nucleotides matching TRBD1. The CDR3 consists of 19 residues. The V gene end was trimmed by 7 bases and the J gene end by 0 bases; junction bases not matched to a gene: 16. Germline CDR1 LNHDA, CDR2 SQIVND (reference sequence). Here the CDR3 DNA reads TGTGCCAGTAAAACCGGGACAGGGTTTGCGGGAGCCTCCTACAATGAGCAGTTCTTC. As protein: CASKTGTGFAGASYNEQFF.

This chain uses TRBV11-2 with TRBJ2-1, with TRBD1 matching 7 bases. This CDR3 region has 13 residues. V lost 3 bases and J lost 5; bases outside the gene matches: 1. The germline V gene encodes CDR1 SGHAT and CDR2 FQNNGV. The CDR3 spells CASSFDRDNEQFF. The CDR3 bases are TGTGCCAGCAGCTTCGACAGGGACAATGAGCAGTTCTTC. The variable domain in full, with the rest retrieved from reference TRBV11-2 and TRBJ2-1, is EAGVAQSPRYKIIEKRQSVAFWCNPISGHATLYWYQQILGQGPKLLIQFQNNGVVDDSQLPKDRFSAERLKGVDSTLKIQPAKLEDSAVYLCASSFDRDNEQFFGPGTRLTVL.

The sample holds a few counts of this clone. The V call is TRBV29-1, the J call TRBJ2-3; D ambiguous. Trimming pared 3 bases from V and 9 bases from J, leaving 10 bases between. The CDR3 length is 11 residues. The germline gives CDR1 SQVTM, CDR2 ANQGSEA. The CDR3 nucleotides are TGCAGCGTTGATGAGGTGAGGACGCAGTATTTT. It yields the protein CSVDEVRTQYF.

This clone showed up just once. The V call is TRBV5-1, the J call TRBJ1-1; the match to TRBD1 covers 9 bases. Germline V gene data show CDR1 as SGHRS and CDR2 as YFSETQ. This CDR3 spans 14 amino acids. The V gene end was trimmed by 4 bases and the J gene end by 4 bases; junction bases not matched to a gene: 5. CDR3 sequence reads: CASSPTGGGTEAFF. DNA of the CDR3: TGCGCCAGCAGCCCGACAGGGGGTGGCACTGAAGCTTTCTTT.

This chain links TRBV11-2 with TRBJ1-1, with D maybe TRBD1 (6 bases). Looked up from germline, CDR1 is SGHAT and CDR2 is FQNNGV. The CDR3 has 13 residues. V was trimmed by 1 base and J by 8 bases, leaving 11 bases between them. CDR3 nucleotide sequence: TGTGCCAGCAGCTTAGGAGGGGGTGTGGAAGCTTTCTTT. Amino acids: CASSLGGGVEAFF.

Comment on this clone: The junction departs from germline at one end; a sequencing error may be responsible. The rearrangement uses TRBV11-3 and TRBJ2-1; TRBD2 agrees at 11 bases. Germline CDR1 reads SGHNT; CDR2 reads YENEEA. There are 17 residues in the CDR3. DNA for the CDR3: TGTGCTAGCAGCCGCTGGGCTAGCGGGAGGACTAACAATGAGCAGTTCTTC. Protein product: CASSRWASGRTNNEQFF.

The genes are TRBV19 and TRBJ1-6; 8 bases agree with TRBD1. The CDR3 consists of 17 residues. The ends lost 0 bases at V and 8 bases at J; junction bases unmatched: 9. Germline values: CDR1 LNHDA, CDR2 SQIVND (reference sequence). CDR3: CASSIDDRPGGHSPLHF. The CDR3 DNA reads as TGTGCCAGTAGTATAGATGATCGGCCAGGGGGCCATTCACCCCTCCACTTT. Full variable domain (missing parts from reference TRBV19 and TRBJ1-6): DGGITQSPKYLFRKEGQNVTLSCEQNLNHDAMYWYRQDPGQGLRLIYYSQIVNDFQKGDIAEGYSVSREKKESFPLTVTSAQKNPTAFYLCASSIDDRPGGHSPLHFGNGTRLTVT.